This record concerns one T cell receptor beta chain sequence. Its antigen is undetermined. The V gene's germline CDR1 is SNHLY and CDR2 FYNNEI. This CDR3 region has 15 residues. Trimming at V came to 6 bases and at J to 6 bases, leaving 7 bases not matched to a gene. The input for sorted-subset replicate PCRs was 150 to 200 ng DNA, 25,000 to 35,000 T cell genomes. Here immunoSEQ multiplex PCR was the method, and the copy in TCRdb shows in-frame clones only, minus some. The sample lists about 2.3 million clones, approximately 95% occurring once. The data belong to a study of shared clonotypes between healthy human individuals. The wider study: Donors had three CD4 naive, three CD4 memory, two CD8 naive and one CD8 memory plate apiece. Findings and limits, study-wide: Measured sharing among donors was expected to vary with sequencing depth. In contrast to clonotypes shared by all four donors, non-shared clonotypes had lower generation probabilities.

Source material: naive CD4+ T cells from PBMCs. Subset indicated: CD45RA+ positively selected. This TCR was sampled from a man aged 18 to 30 in good health. Some clones in this sample may be carry-over from other donors' samples. J is TRBJ2-1 and V is TRBV2, with 11 bases fitting TRBD2. CDR3 sequence (DNA): TGTGCCAGCAGCCAAACTAGCGGGAGATCCAATGAGCAGTTCTTC. The encoded protein is CASSQTSGRSNEQFF.